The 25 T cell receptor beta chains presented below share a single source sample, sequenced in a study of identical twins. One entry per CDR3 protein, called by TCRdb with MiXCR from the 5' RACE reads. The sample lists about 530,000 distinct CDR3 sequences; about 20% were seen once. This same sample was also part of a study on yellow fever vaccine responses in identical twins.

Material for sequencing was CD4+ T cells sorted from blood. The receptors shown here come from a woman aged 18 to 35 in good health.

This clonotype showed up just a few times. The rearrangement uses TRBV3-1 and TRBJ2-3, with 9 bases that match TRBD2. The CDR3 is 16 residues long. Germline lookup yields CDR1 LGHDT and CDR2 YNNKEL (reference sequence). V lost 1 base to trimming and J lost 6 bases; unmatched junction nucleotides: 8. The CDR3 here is CASSQGILAGDDTQYF. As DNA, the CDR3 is TGTGCCAGCAGCCAAGGGATCTTAGCGGGGGACGATACGCAGTATTTT.

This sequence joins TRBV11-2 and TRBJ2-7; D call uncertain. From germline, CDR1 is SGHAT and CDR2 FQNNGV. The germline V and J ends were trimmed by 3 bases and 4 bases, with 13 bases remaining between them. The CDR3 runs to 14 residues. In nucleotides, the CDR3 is TGTGCCAGCAGCTTCTTCCAGACCCTGTACGAGCAGTACTTC. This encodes CASSFFQTLYEQYF.

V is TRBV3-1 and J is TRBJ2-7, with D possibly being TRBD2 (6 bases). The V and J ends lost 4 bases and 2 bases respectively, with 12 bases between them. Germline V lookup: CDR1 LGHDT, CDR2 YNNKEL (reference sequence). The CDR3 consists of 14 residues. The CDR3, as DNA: TGTGCCAGCAGCCGTCAGCGGGCAGCCTACGAGCAGTACTTC. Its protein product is CASSRQRAAYEQYF.

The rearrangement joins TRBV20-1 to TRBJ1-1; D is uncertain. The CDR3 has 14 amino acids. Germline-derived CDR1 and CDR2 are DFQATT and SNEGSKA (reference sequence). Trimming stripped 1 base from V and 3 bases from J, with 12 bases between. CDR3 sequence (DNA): TGCAGTGCTAGAGGACGCAGACTGGACACTGAAGCTTTCTTT. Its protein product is CSARGRRLDTEAFF.

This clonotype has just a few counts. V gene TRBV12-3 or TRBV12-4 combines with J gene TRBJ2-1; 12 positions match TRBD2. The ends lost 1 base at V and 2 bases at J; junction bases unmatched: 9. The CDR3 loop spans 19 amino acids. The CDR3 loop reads CASSLGPQTSGRTYNEQFF. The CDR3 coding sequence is TGTGCCAGCAGTTTAGGCCCCCAGACTAGCGGGAGAACCTACAATGAGCAGTTCTTC.

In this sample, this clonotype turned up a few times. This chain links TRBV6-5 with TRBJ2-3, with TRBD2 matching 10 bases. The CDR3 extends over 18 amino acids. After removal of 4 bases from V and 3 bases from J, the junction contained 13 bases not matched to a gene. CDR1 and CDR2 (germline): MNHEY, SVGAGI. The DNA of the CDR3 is TGTGCCAGCAGTTCCCCGCATAGCGGGGGGCGGAAGACAGATACGCAGTATTTT. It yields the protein CASSSPHSGGRKTDTQYF.

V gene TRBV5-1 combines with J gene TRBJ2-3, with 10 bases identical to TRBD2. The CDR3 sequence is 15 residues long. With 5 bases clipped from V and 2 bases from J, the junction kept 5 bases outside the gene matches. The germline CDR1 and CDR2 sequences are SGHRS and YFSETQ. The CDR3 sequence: CASRVSGGATDTQYF. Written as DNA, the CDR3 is TGCGCCAGCAGGGTGAGCGGGGGGGCCACAGATACGCAGTATTTT. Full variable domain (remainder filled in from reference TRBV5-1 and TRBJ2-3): KAGVTQTPRYLIKTRGQQVTLSCSPISGHRSVSWYQQTPGQGLQFLFEYFSETQRNKGNFPGRFSGRQFSNSRSEMNVSTLELGDSALYLCASRVSGGATDTQYFGPGTRLTVL.

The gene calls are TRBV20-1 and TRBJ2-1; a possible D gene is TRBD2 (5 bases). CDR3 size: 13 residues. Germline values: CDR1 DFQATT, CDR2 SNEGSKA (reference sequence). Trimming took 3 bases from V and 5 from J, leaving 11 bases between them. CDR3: CSASGGSHNEQFF. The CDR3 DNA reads TGCAGTGCTAGTGGCGGGTCCCACAATGAGCAGTTCTTC.

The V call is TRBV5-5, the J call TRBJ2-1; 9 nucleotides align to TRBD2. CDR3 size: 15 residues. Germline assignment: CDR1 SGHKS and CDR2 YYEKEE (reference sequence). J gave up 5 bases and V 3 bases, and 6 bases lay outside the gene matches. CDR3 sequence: CASSSGLAANNEQFF. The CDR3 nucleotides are TGTGCCAGCAGCTCGGGACTAGCAGCGAACAATGAGCAGTTCTTC.

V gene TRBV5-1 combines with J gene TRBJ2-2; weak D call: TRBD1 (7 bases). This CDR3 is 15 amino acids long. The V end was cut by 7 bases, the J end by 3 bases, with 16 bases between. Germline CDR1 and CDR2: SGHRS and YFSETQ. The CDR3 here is CASAGQSLDTGELFF. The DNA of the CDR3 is TGCGCCAGCGCGGGACAGAGCCTAGACACCGGGGAGCTGTTTTTT.

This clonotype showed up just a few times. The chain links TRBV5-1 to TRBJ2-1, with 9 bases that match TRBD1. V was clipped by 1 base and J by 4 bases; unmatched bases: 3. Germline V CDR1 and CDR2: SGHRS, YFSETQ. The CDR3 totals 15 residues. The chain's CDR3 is CASSLTGGRYNEQFF. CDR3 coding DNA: TGCGCCAGCAGCTTGACAGGGGGCCGATACAATGAGCAGTTCTTC.

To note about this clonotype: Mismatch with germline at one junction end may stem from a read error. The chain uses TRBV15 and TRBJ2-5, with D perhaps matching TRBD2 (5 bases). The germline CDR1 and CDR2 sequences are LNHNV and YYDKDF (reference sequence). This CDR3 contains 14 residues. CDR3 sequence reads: CATSRGGAQGTQYF. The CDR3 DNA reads TGTGCCACCAGCAGAGGGGGAGCCCAAGGGACCCAGTACTTC.

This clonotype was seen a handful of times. CDR3 sequence: CATSGPDNKNSPLHF. As DNA, the CDR3 is TGTGCCACCAGCGGCCCGGACAACAAGAATTCACCCCTCCACTTT. The gene calls are TRBV15 and TRBJ1-6; maybe TRBD1 (5 bases). This CDR3 region has 15 residues. Trimming left V 5 bases short and J 7 bases short, with 15 bases between. Germline CDR1 reads LNHNV; CDR2 reads YYDKDF (reference sequence).

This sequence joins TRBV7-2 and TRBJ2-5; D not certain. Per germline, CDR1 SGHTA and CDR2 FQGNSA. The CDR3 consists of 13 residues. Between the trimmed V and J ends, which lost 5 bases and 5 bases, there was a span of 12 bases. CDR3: CASSPVVPETQYF. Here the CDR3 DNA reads TGTGCCAGCAGCCCTGTGGTGCCCGAGACCCAGTACTTC.

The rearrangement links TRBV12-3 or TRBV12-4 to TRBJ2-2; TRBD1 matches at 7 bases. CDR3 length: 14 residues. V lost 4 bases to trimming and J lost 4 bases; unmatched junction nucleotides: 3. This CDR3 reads CASSSDRSTGELFF. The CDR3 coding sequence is TGTGCCAGCAGTTCGGACAGGAGCACCGGGGAGCTGTTTTTT.

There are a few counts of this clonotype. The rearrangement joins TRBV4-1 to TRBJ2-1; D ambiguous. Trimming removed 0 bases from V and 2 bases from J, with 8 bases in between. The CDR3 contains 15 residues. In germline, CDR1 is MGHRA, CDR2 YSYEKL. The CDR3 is CASSQDQTPYNEQFF. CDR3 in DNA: TGCGCCAGCAGCCAAGATCAGACTCCCTACAATGAGCAGTTCTTC.

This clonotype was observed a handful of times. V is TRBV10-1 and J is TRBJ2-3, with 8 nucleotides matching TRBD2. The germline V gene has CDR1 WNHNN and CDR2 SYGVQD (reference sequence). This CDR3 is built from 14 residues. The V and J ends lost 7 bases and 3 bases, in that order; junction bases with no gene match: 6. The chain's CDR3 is CASNAGGLTDTQYF. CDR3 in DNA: TGCGCCAGCAACGCGGGAGGTTTGACAGATACGCAGTATTTT.

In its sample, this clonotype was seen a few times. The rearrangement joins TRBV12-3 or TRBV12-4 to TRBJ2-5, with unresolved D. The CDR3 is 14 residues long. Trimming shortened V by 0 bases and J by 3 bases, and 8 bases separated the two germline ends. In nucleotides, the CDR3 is TGTGCCAGCAGTTTAGCGTTAGCCGAAGAGACCCAGTACTTC. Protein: CASSLALAEETQYF.

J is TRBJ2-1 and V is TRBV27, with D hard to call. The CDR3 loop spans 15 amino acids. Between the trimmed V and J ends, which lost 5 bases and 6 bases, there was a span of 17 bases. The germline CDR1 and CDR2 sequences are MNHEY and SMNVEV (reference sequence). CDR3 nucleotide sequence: TGTGCCAGCAGTCCAGGTCAGTTCGCAGGCAATGAGCAGTTCTTC. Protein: CASSPGQFAGNEQFF.

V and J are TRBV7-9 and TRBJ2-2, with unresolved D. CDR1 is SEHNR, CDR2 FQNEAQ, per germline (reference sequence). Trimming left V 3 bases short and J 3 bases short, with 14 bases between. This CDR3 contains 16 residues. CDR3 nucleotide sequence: TGTGCCAGCAGCTTTTCGGGCGCCCGGTACACCGGGGAGCTGTTTTTT. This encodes CASSFSGARYTGELFF.

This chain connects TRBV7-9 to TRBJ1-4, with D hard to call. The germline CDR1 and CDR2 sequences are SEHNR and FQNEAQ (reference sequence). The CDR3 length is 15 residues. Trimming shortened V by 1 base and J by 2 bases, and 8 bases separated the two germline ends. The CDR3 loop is CASSLGRHTNEKLFF. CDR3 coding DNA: TGTGCCAGCAGCTTAGGACGCCATACTAATGAAAAACTGTTTTTT.

CDR3 in amino acids: CASSSGWEREKLFF. CDR3 nucleotide sequence: TGCGCCAGCAGCTCCGGTTGGGAGAGGGAAAAACTGTTTTTT. The chain couples TRBV5-1 to TRBJ1-4; D is unresolved. V was trimmed by 3 bases and J by 8 bases, leaving 14 bases between them. CDR3 length: 14 residues. Looked up from germline, CDR1 is SGHRS and CDR2 is YFSETQ.

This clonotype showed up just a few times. The CDR3, as DNA: TGTGCCAGCAGCCCCGCGGCGGGCTACTATGGCTACACCTTC. This encodes CASSPAAGYYGYTF. The rearrangement uses TRBV12-3 or TRBV12-4 and TRBJ1-2, with no clear D. The CDR3 spans 14 residues. V lost 6 bases and J lost 3, with 14 bases in between.

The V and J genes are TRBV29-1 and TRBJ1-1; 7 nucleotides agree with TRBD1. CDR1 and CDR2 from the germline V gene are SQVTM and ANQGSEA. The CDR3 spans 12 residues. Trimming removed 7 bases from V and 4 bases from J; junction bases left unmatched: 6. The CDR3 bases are TGCAGCGAACGACAGGGAATCACTGAAGCTTTCTTT. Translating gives CSERQGITEAFF.

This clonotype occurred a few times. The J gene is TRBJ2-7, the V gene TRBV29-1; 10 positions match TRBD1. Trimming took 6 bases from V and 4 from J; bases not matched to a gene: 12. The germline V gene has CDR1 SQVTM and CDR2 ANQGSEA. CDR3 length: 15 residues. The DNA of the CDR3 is TGCAGCGTCGAAACTTTGGACAGGGGGAATTACGAGCAGTACTTC. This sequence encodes CSVETLDRGNYEQYF.